This record looks at one T cell receptor beta chain sequence and its context. This clone appeared once. What this receptor recognizes is not known. It has no much larger one-base neighbor in the sample; base qualities were not kept. At the junction V is shortened by 1 base and J by 4 bases; bases outside the gene matches: 5. Per the germline V gene, SGHDT is the CDR1 and YYEEEE is the CDR2. The CDR3 holds 15 amino acids from the cysteine to the phenylalanine. Of the read, only the CDR3 DNA is kept; its 45 bases are in frame from base 1. Libraries were made using the immunoSEQ multiplex PCR assay. For the multiplex PCR, a mixture combining 60 forward primers for TCR Vbeta segments and 13 reverse primers for TCR Jbeta segments was used. A multiplex PCR assay on genomic DNA amplified the CDR3 region of rearranged TCR beta genes. The Illumina HiSeq System was used to sequence the amplified TCR beta libraries as 87-base-pair reads. The original methods were these. In a later analysis, roughly 80 million unique TCR beta chains were counted across the 650 to 700 repertoires, and about 9.9 million of these chains were shared by at least two donors. Raw reads were error-corrected and collapsed into unique sequences by a nearest-neighbor algorithm in which closely related sequences were merged to remove PCR and sequencing errors. V, D and J gene segments were assigned by aligning CDR3 sequences to IMGT reference sequences. For a sequence to be retained, at least a six-nucleotide match to both a V gene segment and a J gene segment was required. Rearrangements were called productive when the CDR3 lacked stop codons and stayed in frame with V and J; all others were non-productive. CDR3 was defined according to IMGT convention as the region running from the second conserved V-encoded cysteine to the conserved J-encoded phenylalanine. The earlier analysis of about 620 of the donors excluded sequences that lacked an unambiguous match to a single V gene segment. In an earlier analysis of a few hundred of the donors, a V segment was called functional when productive rearrangements were above 56.7%, and segregating when the standard deviation between donors exceeded 5%. A statistical classification framework was built to diagnose cytomegalovirus status from the catalog of TCR beta chain sequences. In a later analysis, TCR nucleotide sequences were compared against IMGT/GENE-DB human TR gene sequences so that V and J genes could be assigned. Using the TCRdist pipeline, a later analysis assigned CDR3 sequences along with most-parsimonious VDJ recombination scenarios. In a later analysis, every TCR beta chain was defined by the combination of its CDR3 amino acid sequence and its V-gene family, and reads without a unique V-gene family were dropped. As a way to deal with suspected cross-contamination and a sequencing artifact, a later analysis dropped approximately 590 nucleotide sequences that were highly shared and had low generation probability. For each public chain, a later analysis derived a clonal expansion index from normalized ranks of inferred template counts within each repertoire. Generation probabilities in a later analysis came from a VDJ recombination model fitted to out-of-frame rearrangements, and those results were checked against IGoR. A later analysis scored TCR-TCR, TCR-HLA and TCR-CMV co-occurrence with hypergeometric tests, applying a repertoire-size bias correction to TCR pairs. To estimate false discovery rates, a later analysis permuted the HLA or CMV assignments 20 times. In a later analysis, co-occurring TCRs were grouped using DBSCAN, with TCRdist sequence similarity added in when clustering inside HLA-allele-positive subsets. Repertoires with fewer than 30,000 or more than 120,000 public chains were left out of co-occurrence clustering, as were several repertoires with anomalous nucleotide sharing. In its TCRdb copy, this immuneACCESS table keeps in-frame sequences only and misses some clones. Where compared with another copy, unresolved V genes explain less than half of these, and the others have no known cause. That table supplies the V and J calls and clone size; D and trimming were determined from the DNA. The sample data list some 190,000 clones, and around 80% of these were observed just once. The ten largest make up around 1.4% of the sample.

The data were taken from a study of cytomegalovirus exposure and HLA in healthy donors (dated by TCRdb to the late 2010s). Notes on the research overall: In an earlier analysis of under 600 of the donors, approximately 260 Gb of sequence data and 90 million to 120 million unique TCR beta sequences from some 170 million T cells were reported. Roughly 310 gigabases of sequencing data and tens of millions of unique TCR sequences were included in an early release covering several hundred HLA-typed donors. Of the roughly 410 genotyped donors, 75% to 85% were placed in the genetic ancestry cluster associated with self-reported Caucasian donors. The aim of the study was to test whether cataloging public T cell receptors could identify signatures of past pathogen exposure. The T cell repertoires of some 700 subjects were profiled by immunosequencing and related to cytomegalovirus serostatus. Along with the roughly 670-subject first cohort, a separate validation cohort of over a hundred different subjects was used. To predict cytomegalovirus infection status, the study brought together high-throughput TCR immunosequencing, statistical association of individual TCRs with disease status, and machine learning. In a later analysis, previously published TCR beta repertoires from fewer than 750 donors were re-analyzed and high-resolution HLA genotyping was added so that TCR occurrence patterns could be studied. In the later analysis, no new phenotypic data were used to find candidate immune exposures; instead, reliance was placed on TCR beta sequences and their occurrence across donors. An earlier analysis of nearly 600 of the donors applied high-throughput TCR beta sequencing to assess whether each TCR beta V gene segment acted as functional or pseudogenic. Donor age, sex, ethnicity and CMV serostatus were compiled alongside the repertoire data. A later genetic analysis took genome-wide SNP genotypes for about three fifths of the 666 donors and used that subset as a discovery cohort. All discovery cohort repertoires had been generated using a single sequencing platform. Class I and class II HLA loci were covered by the typing at four-digit resolution. The number of typed donors differed by locus: about 620-640 for A, B, C, DRB1 and DQB1; 500 to 550 for DQA1; about 600 for DPA1; and around 450 for DPB1. Roughly 5 DR-DQ haplotypes were handled as single units for association and clustering, since linkage in the cohort was strong. Among some 400 genotyped donors of the cohort, an average of approximately 250,000 unique TCR beta nucleotide sequences were sequenced per donor, 15% to 20% of them non-productive. What the work shows at the level of the full study, not this receptor alone: Only TCR beta chains were sequenced in this cohort, and the absence of alpha or paired-chain data limited detectable features. A total of 150 or so TCR beta chains were listed by the study as associated with cytomegalovirus. Because counts were too low, about 15 rarely observed V segments, including chromosome 9 orphons, were left out of the earlier analysis of a few hundred of the donors. Linkage disequilibrium might explain the correlated functional status among segregating V segments, but an unknown experimental factor could not be excluded. A further reported finding was that TCR beta sequences accurately predicted the HLA-A and HLA-B alleles for most subjects in the first cohort. A later analysis reported that several top co-occurrence clusters appeared linked to parvovirus B19, influenza, CMV and Epstein-Barr virus. According to a later analysis, TCR association rates differed among HLA loci, with DRB1 alleles showing the most associated TCRs and HLA-C alleles showing the fewest. When HLA alleles, especially DR and DQ, strongly co-occurred, TCR associations were difficult to assign to individual alleles. Sequencing depth was assumed to be roughly uniform across donors in the presence/absence analyses, though that assumption may not hold. Cytomegalovirus status was reported to be diagnosed by the classifier with high specificity and sensitivity in both the original and validation cohorts. Some IMGT-functional V segments, including TRBV6-2 and TRBV6-3, could not be told apart with the 87-base-pair reads, so those segments were excluded. Because HLA typing was missing for some donors at each locus, association tests included only the typed subset. Specific HLA alleles were associated with about 17,000 TCR beta sequences at a false discovery rate of 0.05 in a later analysis. The authors suggested that the approach could potentially be generalized to other disease states and immunological phenotypes. Most CMV-associated TCR beta chains appeared to be HLA-restricted in a later analysis, and the HLA associations seemed to be driven largely by CMV exposure. In vitro tests confirmed that a few of the cytomegalovirus-associated TCR beta chains recognize cytomegalovirus antigens. Across donors, most TCR sequences were observed very rarely, whereas some public TCRs were present in many individuals. For the cohort, immune exposure information was limited to CMV serostatus. In a later analysis, HLA-associated TCR beta chains showed more clonal expansion and lower generation probabilities than non-associated chains that were equally common. An earlier analysis of around 600 of the donors showed that most TCR beta V segments appeared in productive rearrangements either about 87% or about 30% of the time, which broadly matched IMGT annotations. According to a later genetic analysis, donors in an Asian-associated ancestry cluster had fewer N-insertions in productive TCRs than the approximately 700-donor mean. A later genetic analysis associated a missense DCLRE1C variant with V-gene and J-gene trimming of TCR beta chains, and an independent cohort replicated the association. A cluster of highly shared sequence variants was judged likely to represent a technical artifact of the sequencing pipeline.

The cohort consisted of 600 or so healthy bone marrow donors. At the time of sampling, all cohort members were nominally healthy, though unrecorded immune exposures were likely present. The donor was CMV seropositive and belonged to the group of some 290 seropositive cohort members. Each donor provided a peripheral blood sample, and peripheral blood mononuclear cells were used for TCR beta sequencing. The Qiagen DNeasy Blood Extraction Kit was used to extract genomic DNA from the blood cell samples. What was sequenced was PBMCs. Here the chain combines TRBV5-6 and TRBJ1-2; the junction holds 9 bases that match TRBD1. This receptor was identified in a girl under 18 in good health and CMV-seropositive. CDR3 protein: CASSLRDRVFYGYTF. The DNA is TGTGCCAGCAGCTTGCGGGACAGGGTCTTCTATGGCTACACCTTC.